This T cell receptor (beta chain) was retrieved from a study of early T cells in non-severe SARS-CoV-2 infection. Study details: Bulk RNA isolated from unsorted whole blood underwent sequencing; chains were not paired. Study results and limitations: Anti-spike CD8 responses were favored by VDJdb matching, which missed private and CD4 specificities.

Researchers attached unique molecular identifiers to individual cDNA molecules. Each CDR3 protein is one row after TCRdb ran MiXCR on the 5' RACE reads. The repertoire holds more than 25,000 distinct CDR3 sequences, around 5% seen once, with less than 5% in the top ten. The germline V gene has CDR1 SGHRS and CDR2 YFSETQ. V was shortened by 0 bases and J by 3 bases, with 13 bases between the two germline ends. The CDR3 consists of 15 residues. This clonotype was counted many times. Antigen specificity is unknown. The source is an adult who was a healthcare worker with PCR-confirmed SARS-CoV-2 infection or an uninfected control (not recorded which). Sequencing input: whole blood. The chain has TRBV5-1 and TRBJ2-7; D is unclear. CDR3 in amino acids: CASSLGASLVYEQYF. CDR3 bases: TGCGCCAGCAGCTTGGGTGCCTCACTTGTCTACGAGCAGTACTTC.